This T cell receptor beta chain was documented in a study of neoadjuvant nivolumab and ipilimumab in lung cancer. The V gene's germline CDR1 is SGDLS and CDR2 YYNGEE. There are 15 residues in the CDR3. Between the trimmed V and J ends, which lost 0 bases and 2 bases, there was a span of 9 bases. This table comes from immunoSEQ multiplex PCR, and its TCRdb copy is limited to in-frame clones, with some not included. The data contain about 30,000 clones, roughly 90% of them singletons. This TCR was recovered from an adult with non-small cell lung cancer. The chain uses TRBV9 and TRBJ1-5; D not resolved. Specimen: peripheral blood, collected after neoadjuvant nivolumab, alone or with ipilimumab, at or shortly before surgery. The DNA of the CDR3 is TGTGCCAGCAGCGTAGAAGGGAGTGGCAATCAGCCCCAGCATTTT. This codes for CASSVEGSGNQPQHF.